The 3 T cell receptor beta chains in this list originate from one sample, sequenced in a study of T cell changes during pregnancy in multiple sclerosis. TCRdb keeps only in-frame clones here, not all; method: immunoSEQ multiplex PCR. This sample has tens of thousands of clones, with approximately 91% found just once. This specimen was CD4+ T cells from peripheral blood mononuclear cells, taken in the first trimester of pregnancy. All receptors come from a female donor with multiple sclerosis, enrolled in a pregnancy study.

The chain has TRBV5-5 and TRBJ2-6, with 10 bases aligning to TRBD2. CDR1 and CDR2 from the germline V gene are SGHKS and YYEKEE (reference sequence). Trimming took 0 bases from V and 1 from J; bases not matched to a gene: 4. The CDR3 contains 18 residues. CDR3 sequence reads: CASSLVGLAVSGANVLTF. CDR3 bases: TGTGCCAGCAGCTTGGTCGGACTAGCGGTATCTGGGGCCAACGTCCTGACTTTC. The variable domain in full, completed from reference TRBV5-5 and TRBJ2-6, reads DAGVTQSPTHLIKTRGQQVTLRCSPISGHKSVSWYQQVLGQGPQFIFQYYEKEERGRGNFPDRFSARQFPNYSSELNVNALLLGDSALYLCASSLVGLAVSGANVLTFGAGSRLTVL.

J is TRBJ1-1 and V is TRBV28; 8 bases are shared with TRBD1. Germline values: CDR1 MDHEN, CDR2 SYDVKM. There are 15 residues in the CDR3. V gave up 3 bases and J gave up 4 bases; unmatched junction bases: 7. This CDR3 reads CASSFATGGFTEAFF. In nucleotides, the CDR3 is TGTGCCAGCAGTTTCGCAACAGGGGGTTTCACTGAAGCTTTCTTT.

In this sample, this clone turned up once. The chain recombines TRBV5-1 with TRBJ1-4; D is undetermined. This CDR3 contains 14 residues. Per the germline V gene, CDR1 is SGHRS and CDR2 is YFSETQ. The V end was cut by 4 bases, the J end by 2 bases, with 9 bases between. The CDR3 nucleotides read TGCGCCAGCAGCCCGGGAGGGACTAATGAAAAACTGTTTTTT. Its protein is CASSPGGTNEKLFF.